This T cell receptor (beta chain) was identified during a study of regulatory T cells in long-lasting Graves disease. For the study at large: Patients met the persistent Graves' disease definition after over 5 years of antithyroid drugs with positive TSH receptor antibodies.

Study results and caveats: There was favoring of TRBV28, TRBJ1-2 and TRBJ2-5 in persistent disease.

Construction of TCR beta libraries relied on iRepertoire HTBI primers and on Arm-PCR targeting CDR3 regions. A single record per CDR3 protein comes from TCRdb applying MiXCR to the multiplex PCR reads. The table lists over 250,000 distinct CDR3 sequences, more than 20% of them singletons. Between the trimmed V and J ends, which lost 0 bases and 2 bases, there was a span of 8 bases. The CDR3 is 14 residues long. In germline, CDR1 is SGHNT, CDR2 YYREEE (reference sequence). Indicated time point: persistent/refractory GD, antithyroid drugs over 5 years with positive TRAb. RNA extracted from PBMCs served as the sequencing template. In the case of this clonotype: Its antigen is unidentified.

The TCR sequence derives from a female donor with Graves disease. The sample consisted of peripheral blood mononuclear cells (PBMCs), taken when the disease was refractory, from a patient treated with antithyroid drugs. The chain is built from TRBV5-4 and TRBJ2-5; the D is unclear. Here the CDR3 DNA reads TGTGCCAGCAGCTTGGGACGGATTCAAGAGACCCAGTACTTC. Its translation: CASSLGRIQETQYF.